These 19 T cell receptor beta chains were all obtained from the same sample, sequenced in a study of blood T cell repertoires in COVID-19. Method: immunoSEQ multiplex PCR; TCRdb's copy keeps in-frame clones and lacks some. Seen here are fewer than 120,000 clones, around four fifths observed once, and the top ten hold more than 15%. Sequenced sample: peripheral blood. These receptors came from an older woman with acute or convalescent COVID-19.

The chain recombines TRBV5-1 with TRBJ1-6; 8 nucleotides agree with TRBD1. V lost 4 bases, J lost 5 bases, and 5 bases stayed unmatched. This CDR3 is 15 amino acids long. CDR1 and CDR2 from the germline V gene are SGHRS and YFSETQ. The CDR3 nucleotides are TGCGCCAGCAGCCCGAGACAGGGGAATAATTCACCCCTCCACTTT. Amino acids: CASSPRQGNNSPLHF. Using reference TRBV5-1 and TRBJ1-6 for the parts outside the CDR3, the full variable domain is KAGVTQTPRYLIKTRGQQVTLSCSPISGHRSVSWYQQTPGQGLQFLFEYFSETQRNKGNFPGRFSGRQFSNSRSEMNVSTLELGDSALYLCASSPRQGNNSPLHFGNGTRLTVT.

V is TRBV11-1 and J is TRBJ2-5; a possible D gene is TRBD2 (6 bases). The CDR3 contains 14 residues. The ends were cut back, 5 bases at V and 5 bases at J, with 15 bases in the middle. Germline-derived CDR1 and CDR2 are SGHAT and FQDESV (reference sequence). The CDR3 is CASSLGWGEETQYF. CDR3 DNA sequence: TGTGCCAGCAGCCTGGGTTGGGGGGAGGAGACCCAGTACTTC.

The V and J genes are TRBV9 and TRBJ1-4; maybe TRBD1 (6 bases). The V end was cut by 4 bases, the J end by 3 bases, with 16 bases between. The CDR3 has 16 residues. Germline values: CDR1 SGDLS, CDR2 YYNGEE. DNA of the CDR3: TGTGCCAGCAGCAGGACAGCACAAGGGGCTAATGAAAAACTGTTTTTT. This gives the protein CASSRTAQGANEKLFF.

The chain combines TRBV2 with TRBJ2-7, with 10 bases that match TRBD1. V shed 6 bases, J shed 4 bases, and the junction held 9 bases outside the gene matches. The CDR3 spans 15 residues. From germline, CDR1 is SNHLY and CDR2 FYNNEI. DNA for the CDR3: TGTGCCAGCAGCGTTCAGGGGACAGGGGATTACGAGCAGTACTTC. It is translated as CASSVQGTGDYEQYF.

This clone was detected only once. This chain links TRBV15 with TRBJ2-5, with 10 bases matching TRBD1. The CDR3 is 15 amino acids. Germline V gene data show CDR1 as LNHNV and CDR2 as YYDKDF (reference sequence). V trimming: 5 bases; J trimming: 4 bases; junction bases outside the gene matches: 7. This CDR3 is CATSPDRGVGETQYF. CDR3 DNA: TGTGCCACCAGCCCGGACAGGGGGGTTGGAGAGACCCAGTACTTC.

V is TRBV29-1 and J is TRBJ2-7; 8 nucleotides align to TRBD1. The CDR3 consists of 14 residues. Germline trimming cut 5 bases from V and 3 bases from J; bases unmatched to any gene: 9. Per germline, CDR1 SQVTM and CDR2 ANQGSEA. DNA of the CDR3: TGCAGCGTTAAACCACAGGGGGGACACTACGAGCAGTACTTC. Its translation: CSVKPQGGHYEQYF.

This clone was detected once. The chain couples TRBV12-3 or TRBV12-4 to TRBJ1-1; D is perhaps TRBD1 (5 bases). V lost 1 base and J lost 6, with 9 bases in between. This CDR3 contains 13 residues. CDR3: CASSLGRGAEAFF. The DNA for the CDR3 is TGTGCCAGCAGTTTAGGGCGGGGGGCTGAAGCTTTCTTT.

The chain couples TRBV2 to TRBJ1-5; no firm D call. This CDR3 spans 16 amino acids. The V gene lost 0 bases and the J gene lost 4 bases, with 13 bases spanning the gap. The germline gives CDR1 SNHLY, CDR2 FYNNEI. CDR3 bases: TGTGCCAGCAGTGAAGCCATTCCGGCGGCTAATCAGCCCCAGCATTTT. Translation gives CASSEAIPAANQPQHF.

The chain is built from TRBV6-2 or TRBV6-3 and TRBJ1-1; no reliable D call. CDR3 length: 11 amino acids. Germline CDR1 and CDR2: MNHEY and SVGEGT. Trimming took off 6 bases at V and 11 bases at J, with 13 bases between the two ends. In nucleotides, the CDR3 is TGTGCCAGCAGCCTCGGCCGGGGTGCTTTCTTT. As protein: CASSLGRGAFF.

The chain employs TRBV2 and TRBJ1-1; no firm D call. V shed 6 bases and J shed 5 bases, with 16 bases lying between them. Germline CDR1 reads SNHLY; CDR2 reads FYNNEI. The CDR3 extends over 14 amino acids. In nucleotides, the CDR3 is TGTGCCAGCAGCTCGGCGGGGATAGAAACTGAAGCTTTCTTT. It yields the protein CASSSAGIETEAFF. Looking up the rest from reference TRBV2 and TRBJ1-1 gives the full variable domain: EPEVTQTPSHQVTQMGQEVILRCVPISNHLYFYWYRQILGQKVEFLVSFYNNEISEKSEIFDDQFSVERPDGSNFTLKIRSTKLEDSAMYFCASSSAGIETEAFFGQGTRLTVV.

The chain uses TRBV4-2 and TRBJ2-1, with 7 bases matching TRBD2. The CDR3 covers 15 residues. Germline V gene sequence: CDR1 LGHNA, CDR2 YNFKEQ. V lost 0 bases to trimming and J lost 6 bases; unmatched junction nucleotides: 5. The CDR3 sequence: CASSQEAGPTNEQFF. DNA for the CDR3: TGTGCCAGCAGCCAAGAAGCGGGGCCCACCAATGAGCAGTTCTTC.

The rearrangement links TRBV5-1 to TRBJ1-2, with D hard to call. This CDR3 is built from 14 residues. Deletions cut 4 bases from V and 4 bases from J, with 14 bases between. From germline, CDR1 is SGHRS and CDR2 YFSETQ. As DNA, the CDR3 is TGCGCCAGCAGCGCCGGTGTGGGCTCCTATGGCTACACCTTC. The encoded protein is CASSAGVGSYGYTF. Combining the CDR3 with reference TRBV5-1 and TRBJ1-2 gives the whole variable domain KAGVTQTPRYLIKTRGQQVTLSCSPISGHRSVSWYQQTPGQGLQFLFEYFSETQRNKGNFPGRFSGRQFSNSRSEMNVSTLELGDSALYLCASSAGVGSYGYTFGSGTRLTVV.

This chain uses TRBV3-1 (or the pseudogene TRBV3-2) with TRBJ1-2; 7 bases line up with TRBD1. The germline gives CDR1 LGHDT, CDR2 YNNKEL (reference sequence). The CDR3 length is 15 residues. V was clipped by 4 bases and J by 3 bases; unmatched bases: 8. In nucleotides, the CDR3 is TGTGCCAGCAGCCCGGGGAGAGGGGGCTACTATGGCTACACCTTC. Translating it yields CASSPGRGGYYGYTF.

The chain has TRBV5-4 and TRBJ2-3, with 7 bases aligning to TRBD2. CDR3 length: 14 amino acids. CDR1 is SGHNT and CDR2 is YYREEE in the germline V gene (reference sequence). CDR3 coding DNA: TGTGGGAAATGGGGGGGGACTACCGGAGATACGCAGTATTTT. Its protein is CGKWGGTTGDTQYF.

The chain links TRBV28 to TRBJ1-1, with D possibly matching TRBD1 (6 bases). The V end lost 7 bases, the J end lost 8 bases, and 20 bases lay between the germline ends. This CDR3 has 14 amino acids. Germline V gene lookup returns CDR1 MDHEN and CDR2 SYDVKM. The DNA of the CDR3 is TGTGCCAGCACTACGACAGGTAAGAAGTCGGAAGCTTTCTTT. This translates into CASTTTGKKSEAFF.

About this clone: Different DNA sequences within this sample yield the same CDR3. The chain has TRBV30 and TRBJ1-5, with 9 bases fitting TRBD1. Germline assignment: CDR1 GTSNPN and CDR2 SVGIG (reference sequence). V lost 0 bases to trimming and J lost 7 bases; unmatched junction nucleotides: 4. This CDR3 comprises 14 residues. The chain's CDR3 is CAWSVGQGNQPQHF. The CDR3 coding sequence is TGTGCCTGGAGTGTTGGACAGGGGAACCAGCCCCAGCATTTT.

V and J are TRBV5-1 and TRBJ1-5; D gene ambiguous. This CDR3 is 14 amino acids long. CDR1 SGHRS and CDR2 YFSETQ come from the germline V gene. Trimming left V 1 base short and J 7 bases short, with 12 bases between. The DNA of the CDR3 is TGCGCCAGCAGCTTGAACCGGGGAGGACAGCCCCAGCATTTT. Protein: CASSLNRGGQPQHF.

In DNA, the CDR3 is TGTGCCAGCAGCCGGACAGGTTACTACAATGAGCAGTTCTTC. Protein sequence: CASSRTGYYNEQFF. The chain joins TRBV14 to TRBJ2-1; 7 positions agree with TRBD1. Germline V gene sequence: CDR1 SGHDN, CDR2 FVKESK. Trimming at V came to 4 bases and at J to 3 bases, leaving 3 bases not matched to a gene. The CDR3 runs to 14 residues.

This rearrangement joins TRBV7-8 to TRBJ1-2; no clear D. Germline loops: CDR1 SGHVS, CDR2 FQNEAQ. The CDR3 has 14 residues. The ends were cut back, 0 bases at V and 4 bases at J, with 9 bases in the middle. The CDR3 nucleotides read TGTGCCAGCAGCTTAGCGCCAGGCAGCTATGGCTACACCTTC. Amino acids: CASSLAPGSYGYTF.